This TCR beta chain was found in a study of blood T cells in healthy people across ages. CDR3 size: 13 residues. V gave up 4 bases and J gave up 7 bases, with 12 bases separating them. This clonotype was counted only a few times. Primers used in a second PCR of about 7 to 12 cycles were a sample-barcoded 5' primer and a J-beta primer mix. TCRdb recomputed calls from the 5' RACE reads with MiXCR, one row per CDR3 protein. The top ten hold around 37% of the sample, which has approximately 600,000 distinct CDR3 sequences, about 53% seen once. V gene TRBV12-3 or TRBV12-4 combines with J gene TRBJ2-3; a weak D match, TRBD1 (6 bases). Material for sequencing was blood. The receptor's source is a man in his fifties or sixties in good health. CDR3 coding DNA: TGTGCCAGCAGTTCCACCGGACAGAATACGCAGTATTTT. Its translation: CASSSTGQNTQYF.